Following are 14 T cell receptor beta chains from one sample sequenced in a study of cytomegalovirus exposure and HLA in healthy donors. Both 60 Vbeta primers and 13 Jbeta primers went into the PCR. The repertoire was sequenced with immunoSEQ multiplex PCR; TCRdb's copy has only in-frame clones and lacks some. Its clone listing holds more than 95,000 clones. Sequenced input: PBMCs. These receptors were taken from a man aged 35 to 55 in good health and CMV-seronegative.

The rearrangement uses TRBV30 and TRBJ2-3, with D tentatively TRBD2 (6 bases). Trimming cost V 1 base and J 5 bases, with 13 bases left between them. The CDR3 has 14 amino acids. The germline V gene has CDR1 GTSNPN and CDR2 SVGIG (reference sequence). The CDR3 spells CAWSALRGGDTQYF. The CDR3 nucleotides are TGTGCCTGGAGTGCCCTGCGGGGTGGAGATACGCAGTATTTT.

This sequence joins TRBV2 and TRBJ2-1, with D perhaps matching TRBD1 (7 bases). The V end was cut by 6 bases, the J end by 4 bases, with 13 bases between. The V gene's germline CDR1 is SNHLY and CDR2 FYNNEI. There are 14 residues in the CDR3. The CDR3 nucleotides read TGTGCCAGCAGGGCCGGGGGACAGTACAATGAGCAGTTCTTC. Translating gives CASRAGGQYNEQFF. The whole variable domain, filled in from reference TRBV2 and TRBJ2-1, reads EPEVTQTPSHQVTQMGQEVILRCVPISNHLYFYWYRQILGQKVEFLVSFYNNEISEKSEIFDDQFSVERPDGSNFTLKIRSTKLEDSAMYFCASRAGGQYNEQFFGPGTRLTVL.

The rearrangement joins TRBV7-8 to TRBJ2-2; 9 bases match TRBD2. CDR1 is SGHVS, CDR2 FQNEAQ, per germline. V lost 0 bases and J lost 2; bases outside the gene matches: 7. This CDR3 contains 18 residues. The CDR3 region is CASSLAGLAILNTGELFF. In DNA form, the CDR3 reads TGTGCCAGCAGCTTAGCGGGACTAGCTATTCTAAACACCGGGGAGCTGTTTTTT. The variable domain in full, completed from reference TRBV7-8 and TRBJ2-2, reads GAGVSQSPRYKVAKRGQDVALRCDPISGHVSLFWYQQALGQGPEFLTYFQNEAQLDKSGLPSDRFFAERPEGSVSTLKIQRTQQEDSAVYLCASSLAGLAILNTGELFFGEGSRLTVL.

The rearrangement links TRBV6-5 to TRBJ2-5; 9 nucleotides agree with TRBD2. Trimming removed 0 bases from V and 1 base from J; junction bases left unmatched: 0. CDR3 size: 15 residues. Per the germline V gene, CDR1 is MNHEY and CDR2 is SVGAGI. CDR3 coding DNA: TGTGCCAGCAGTTACTCTAGCGGGAGCCAAGAGACCCAGTACTTC. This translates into CASSYSSGSQETQYF.

The CDR3 loop is CASRDTADNYGYTF. The CDR3 nucleotides read TGTGCCAGCAGGGACACGGCGGACAACTATGGCTACACCTTC. The chain couples TRBV27 to TRBJ1-2; D is perhaps TRBD1 (5 bases). The germline CDR1 and CDR2 sequences are MNHEY and SMNVEV (reference sequence). Between the trimmed V and J ends, which lost 6 bases and 2 bases, there was a span of 13 bases. The CDR3 spans 14 residues.

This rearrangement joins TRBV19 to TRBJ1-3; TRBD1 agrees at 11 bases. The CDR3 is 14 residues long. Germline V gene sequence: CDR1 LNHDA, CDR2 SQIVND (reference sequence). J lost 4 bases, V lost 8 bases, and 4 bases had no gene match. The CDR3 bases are TGTGCCAGTTCGGACAGGGGGCGCGGAAACACCATATATTTT. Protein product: CASSDRGRGNTIYF.

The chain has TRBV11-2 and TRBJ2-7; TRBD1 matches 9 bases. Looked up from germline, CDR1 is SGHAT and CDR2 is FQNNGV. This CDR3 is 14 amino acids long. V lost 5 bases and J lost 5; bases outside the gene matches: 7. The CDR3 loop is CASSPRTGVHEQYF. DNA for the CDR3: TGTGCCAGCAGCCCTAGGACAGGGGTACACGAGCAGTACTTC.

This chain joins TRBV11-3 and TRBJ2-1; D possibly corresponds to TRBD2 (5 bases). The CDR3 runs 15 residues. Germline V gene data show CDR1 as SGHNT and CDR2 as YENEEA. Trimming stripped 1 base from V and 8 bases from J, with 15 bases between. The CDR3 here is CASSLGLASTDEQFF. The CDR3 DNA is TGTGCCAGCAGCTTAGGGCTAGCATCAACCGATGAGCAGTTCTTC.

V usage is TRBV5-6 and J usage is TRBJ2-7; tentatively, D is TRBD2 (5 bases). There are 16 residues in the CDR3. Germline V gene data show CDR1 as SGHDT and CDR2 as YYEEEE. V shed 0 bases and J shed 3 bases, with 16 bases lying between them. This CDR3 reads CASSLASSGRIYEQYF. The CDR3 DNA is TGTGCCAGCAGCTTGGCCTCGAGCGGAAGAATCTACGAGCAGTACTTC.

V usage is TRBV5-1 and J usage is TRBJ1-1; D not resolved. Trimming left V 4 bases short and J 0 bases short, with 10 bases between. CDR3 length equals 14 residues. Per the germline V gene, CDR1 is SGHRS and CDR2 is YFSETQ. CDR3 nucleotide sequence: TGCGCCAGCAGCGCGGGAACAGTGAACACTGAAGCTTTCTTT. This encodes CASSAGTVNTEAFF.

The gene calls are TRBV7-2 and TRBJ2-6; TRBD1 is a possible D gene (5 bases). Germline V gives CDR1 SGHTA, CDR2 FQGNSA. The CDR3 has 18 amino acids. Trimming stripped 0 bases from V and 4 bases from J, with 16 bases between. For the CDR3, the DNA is TGTGCCAGCAGCTTAGCGGTACTCGCAGGGTCCGGGGCCAACGTCCTGACTTTC. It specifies CASSLAVLAGSGANVLTF.

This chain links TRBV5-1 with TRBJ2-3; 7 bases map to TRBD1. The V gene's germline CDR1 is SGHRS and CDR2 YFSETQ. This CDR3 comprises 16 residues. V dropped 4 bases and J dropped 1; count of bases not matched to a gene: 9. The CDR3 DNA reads TGCGCCAGCAGCCTCGGGGACAGACCAGGCACAGATACGCAGTATTTT. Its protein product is CASSLGDRPGTDTQYF.

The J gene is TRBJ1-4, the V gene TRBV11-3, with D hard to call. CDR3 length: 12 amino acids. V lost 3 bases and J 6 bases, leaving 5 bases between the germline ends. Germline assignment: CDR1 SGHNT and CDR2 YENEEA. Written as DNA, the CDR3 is TGTGCCAGCAGCTTGGGAGATGAAAAACTGTTTTTT. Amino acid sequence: CASSLGDEKLFF.

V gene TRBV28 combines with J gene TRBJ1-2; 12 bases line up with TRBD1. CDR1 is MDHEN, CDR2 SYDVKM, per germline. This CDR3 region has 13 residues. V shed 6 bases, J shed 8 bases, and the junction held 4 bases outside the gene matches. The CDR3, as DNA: TGTGCCAGCAGGGGACAGGGGGCGAAAGGCTACACCTTC. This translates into CASRGQGAKGYTF.